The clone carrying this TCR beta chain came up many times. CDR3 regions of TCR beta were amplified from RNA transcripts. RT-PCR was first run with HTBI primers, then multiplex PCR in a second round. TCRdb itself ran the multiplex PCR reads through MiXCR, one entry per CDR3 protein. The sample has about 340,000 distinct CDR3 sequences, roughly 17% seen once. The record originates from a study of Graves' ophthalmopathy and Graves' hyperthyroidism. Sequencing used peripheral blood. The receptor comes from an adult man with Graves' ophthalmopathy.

CDR3 protein: CASSQATGVLVNTEAFF. The CDR3 DNA reads TGCGCCAGCAGCCAAGCGACAGGGGTGTTGGTGAACACTGAAGCTTTCTTT. V and J are TRBV4-1 and TRBJ1-1, with 8 nucleotides matching TRBD1. CDR1 and CDR2 from the germline V gene are MGHRA and YSYEKL. Trimming at V came to 1 base and at J to 0 bases, leaving 7 bases not matched to a gene. The CDR3 runs to 17 residues.